This T cell receptor (beta chain) was captured by sequencing in a study of cytomegalovirus exposure and HLA in healthy donors. The overall study: Of the donors genotyped, approximately 430 in all, 80% to 85% fell in the Caucasian-associated ancestry cluster. Whole-study findings and limits: The study designated 150 or so TCR beta chains cytomegalovirus-associated. V- and J-gene trimming in TCR beta was tied to a missense DCLRE1C variant by an analysis performed later.

As regards this clone: The antigen is unknown.

PCR employed 60 Vbeta and 13 Jbeta primers. The table came from immunoSEQ multiplex PCR; TCRdb's copy has only in-frame clones and leaves some out. The table lists about 91,000 clones, around 67% of them singletons. Trimming removed 4 bases from V and 8 bases from J, with 14 bases in between. The length of the CDR3 is 12 residues. From germline, CDR1 is GTSNPN and CDR2 SVGIG (reference sequence). The V gene is TRBV30, the J gene TRBJ1-2; D might be TRBD1 (5 bases). What was sequenced was PBMCs. This TCR was sampled from a human donor in good health. The CDR3, as DNA: TGTGCCTGGACCCCCGGGGGAGGAGGCTACACCTTC. Translation gives CAWTPGGGGYTF. The variable domain in full, completed from reference TRBV30 and TRBJ1-2, reads SQTIHQWPATLVQPVGSPLSLECTVEGTSNPNLYWYRQAAGRGLQLLFYSVGIGQISSEVPQNLSASRPQDRQFILSSKKLLLSDSGFYLCAWTPGGGGYTFGSGTRLTVV.